Below, one T cell receptor (beta chain) is given with its context. Its specificity is unknown. This specimen belongs to a study of early T cells in non-severe SARS-CoV-2 infection. Turning to the study itself: Unsorted whole-blood RNA was sequenced in bulk, leaving chains unpaired. Study-level findings and limits: Matching results from VDJdb favored anti-spike CD8 responses, leaving private and CD4 specificities undetected.

The V gene end was trimmed by 3 bases and the J gene end by 7 bases; junction bases not matched to a gene: 10. CDR3 length: 16 amino acids. Germline values: CDR1 MDHEN, CDR2 SYDVKM. As part of library construction, unique molecular identifiers were attached to individual cDNA molecules. TCRdb re-analysed the 5' RACE reads in MiXCR, keeping a single row per CDR3 protein. The sample lists about 71,000 distinct CDR3 sequences; about 14% were seen once. The clonotype was recovered from an adult who was a healthcare worker with PCR-confirmed SARS-CoV-2 infection or an uninfected control (not recorded which). J is TRBJ1-4 and V is TRBV28; TRBD1 matches at 8 bases. Sequences were derived from whole blood, sampled at baseline. The CDR3 DNA is TGTGCCAGCAGTTTCGACCAGGGGGCGCGGGGTGAAAAACTGTTTTTT. Its translation is CASSFDQGARGEKLFF.